Following are 14 T cell receptor beta chains from one sample sequenced in a study of T cells in Graves' hyperthyroidism and ophthalmopathy. TCR beta CDR3 regions were amplified from RNA transcripts. The TCR CDR3 first-round RT-PCR relied on the HTBI primer set. TCRdb fed the multiplex PCR reads into MiXCR, producing one record per CDR3 protein. The sample lists hundreds of thousands of distinct CDR3 sequences, over 35% occurring once. The sequenced sample consisted of blood. The origin of the receptors is a man between 18 and 29 years old with Graves' hyperthyroidism.

This clonotype appeared once. The chain uses TRBV7-2 and TRBJ2-5; 7 nucleotides align to TRBD2. CDR1 and CDR2 from the germline V gene are SGHTA and FQGNSA. V trimming: 3 bases; J trimming: 5 bases; junction bases outside the gene matches: 9. There are 15 residues in the CDR3. The CDR3: CASSFPGGTWETQYF. DNA for the CDR3: TGTGCCAGCAGCTTTCCCGGGGGGACCTGGGAGACCCAGTACTTC. Complete variable domain (other parts from reference TRBV7-2 and TRBJ2-5): GAGVSQSPSNKVTEKGKDVELRCDPISGHTALYWYRQSLGQGLEFLIYFQGNSAPDKSGLPSDRFSAERTGGSVSTLTIQRTQQEDSAVYLCASSFPGGTWETQYFGPGTRLLVL.

At least ten counts were recorded for this clonotype. The genes are TRBV5-1 and TRBJ1-6; D gene ambiguous. V was cut by 7 bases and J by 8 bases, with 13 bases left in between. The CDR3 extends over 13 amino acids. Germline assignment: CDR1 SGHRS and CDR2 YFSETQ. This CDR3 is CASGATGDSPLHF. CDR3 nucleotide sequence: TGCGCCAGCGGAGCGACTGGGGATTCACCCCTCCACTTT.

The chain combines TRBV12-3 or TRBV12-4 with TRBJ1-2; D ambiguous. V was pared by 6 bases and J by 4 bases, with 12 bases between. This CDR3 region has 13 residues. The CDR3 bases are TGTGCCAGCAGCCCTGTCCTGAGCTATGGCTACACCTTC. This encodes CASSPVLSYGYTF.

The V gene is TRBV20-1, the J gene TRBJ2-3, with a tentative D call TRBD1 (6 bases). V was cut by 6 bases and J by 4 bases, with 11 bases left in between. CDR3 size: 12 residues. Germline CDR1 reads DFQATT; CDR2 reads SNEGSKA (reference sequence). CDR3 nucleotide sequence: TGCAGTGCGCGACAGGATTCAGATACGCAGTATTTT. Its protein product is CSARQDSDTQYF.

This clonotype came up once. The chain uses TRBV12-3 or TRBV12-4 and TRBJ1-6, with D unclear. The CDR3 has 16 residues. V gave up 2 bases and J gave up 5 bases, with 13 bases separating them. CDR3 region: CASSLFGYQNNSPLHF. The CDR3 DNA sequence: TGTGCCAGCAGTTTATTTGGGTACCAAAATAATTCACCCCTCCACTTT.

The chain couples TRBV19 to TRBJ2-7; 8 bases agree with TRBD1. Germline trimming cut 5 bases from V and 2 bases from J; bases unmatched to any gene: 5. CDR1 is LNHDA, CDR2 SQIVND, per germline (reference sequence). The CDR3 extends over 14 amino acids. The CDR3 region is CASSVQGAAYEQYF. CDR3 in DNA: TGTGCCAGTAGTGTCCAGGGGGCAGCCTACGAGCAGTACTTC.

This clonotype was seen many times. This chain uses TRBV2 with TRBJ1-1; D call uncertain. CDR1 is SNHLY and CDR2 is FYNNEI in the germline V gene. Deletions cut 6 bases from V and 0 bases from J, with 14 bases between. The CDR3 is 15 residues long. In DNA form, the CDR3 reads TGTGCCAGCAGGACCAGTCAGTACATGAACACTGAAGCTTTCTTT. Amino acids: CASRTSQYMNTEAFF.

This clonotype has at least ten counts. V is TRBV7-2 and J is TRBJ2-7; D is ambiguous. Per germline, CDR1 SGHTA and CDR2 FQGNSA. Between the trimmed V and J ends, which lost 7 bases and 3 bases, there was a span of 16 bases. The CDR3 spans 14 residues. CDR3: CASTLGVGNYEQYF. In nucleotides, the CDR3 is TGTGCCAGCACCCTTGGGGTGGGGAACTACGAGCAGTACTTC.

This clonotype was recorded a few times. The chain is built from TRBV4-1 and TRBJ1-2; 7 positions agree with TRBD1. Trimming took 2 bases from V and 3 from J; bases not matched to a gene: 3. The CDR3 contains 14 residues. CDR1 MGHRA and CDR2 YSYEKL come from the germline V gene. The CDR3 sequence: CASSQTGVDYGYTF. The CDR3, as DNA: TGCGCCAGCAGCCAAACAGGGGTGGACTATGGCTACACCTTC.

The genes are TRBV7-8 and TRBJ2-2; D may be TRBD1 (6 bases). Trimming took off 4 bases at V and 3 bases at J, with 18 bases between the two ends. Germline CDR1 is SGHVS and CDR2 is FQNEAQ. The CDR3 runs 17 residues. CDR3: CASSSKRTGLDTGELFF. CDR3 DNA: TGTGCCAGCAGCTCGAAGAGAACAGGGTTGGACACCGGGGAGCTGTTTTTT. The complete variable domain, with remaining parts taken from reference TRBV7-8 and TRBJ2-2, reads GAGVSQSPRYKVAKRGQDVALRCDPISGHVSLFWYQQALGQGPEFLTYFQNEAQLDKSGLPSDRFFAERPEGSVSTLKIQRTQQEDSAVYLCASSSKRTGLDTGELFFGEGSRLTVL.

The CDR3 DNA is TGCAGCAGTCCTGACGGGAGCAATCAGCCCCAGCATTTT. This encodes CSSPDGSNQPQHF. The rearrangement joins TRBV29-1 to TRBJ1-5, with D unresolved. From germline, CDR1 is SQVTM and CDR2 ANQGSEA. The CDR3 sequence is 13 residues long. The ends were cut back, 8 bases at V and 1 base at J, with 12 bases in the middle.

The chain couples TRBV29-1 to TRBJ2-7, with TRBD1 matching over 9 bases. The CDR3 sequence is 12 residues long. V gave up 5 bases and J gave up 6 bases; unmatched junction bases: 5. In germline, CDR1 is SQVTM, CDR2 ANQGSEA. CDR3 region: CSVRTGDFEQYF. DNA for the CDR3: TGCAGCGTTAGGACAGGGGATTTCGAGCAGTACTTC.

The J gene is TRBJ2-5, the V gene TRBV19; no clear D gene. The CDR3 loop spans 13 amino acids. The V gene lost 4 bases and the J gene lost 3 bases, with 9 bases spanning the gap. Germline V gene data show CDR1 as LNHDA and CDR2 as SQIVND (reference sequence). This CDR3 reads CASSRLLEETQYF. CDR3 nucleotide sequence: TGTGCCAGTAGTAGGTTGCTTGAAGAGACCCAGTACTTC.

This chain links TRBV4-1 with TRBJ2-7, with TRBD1 matching 8 bases. There are 16 residues in the CDR3. Losses at the gene ends were 1 base for V and 2 bases for J; bases not matched to a gene: 7. Germline-derived CDR1 and CDR2 are MGHRA and YSYEKL. This CDR3 reads CASSQGPTGQAYEQYF. The CDR3 nucleotides read TGCGCCAGCAGCCAAGGACCCACGGGACAGGCCTACGAGCAGTACTTC.